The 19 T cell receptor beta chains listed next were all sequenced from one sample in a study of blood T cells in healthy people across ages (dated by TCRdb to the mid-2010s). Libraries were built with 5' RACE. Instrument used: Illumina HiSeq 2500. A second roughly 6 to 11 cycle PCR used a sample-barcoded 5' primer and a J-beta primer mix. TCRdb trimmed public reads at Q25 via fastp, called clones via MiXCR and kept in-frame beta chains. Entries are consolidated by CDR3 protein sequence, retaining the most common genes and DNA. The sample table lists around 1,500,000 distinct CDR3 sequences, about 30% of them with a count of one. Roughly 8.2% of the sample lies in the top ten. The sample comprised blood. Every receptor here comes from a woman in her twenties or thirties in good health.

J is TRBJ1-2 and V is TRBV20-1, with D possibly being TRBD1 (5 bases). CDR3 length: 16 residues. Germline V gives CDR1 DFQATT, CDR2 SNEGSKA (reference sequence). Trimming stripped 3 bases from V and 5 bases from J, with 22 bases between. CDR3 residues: CSASSLSGFIKYGYTF. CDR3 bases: TGCAGTGCTAGCTCCCTCTCAGGGTTTATTAAATATGGCTACACCTTC.

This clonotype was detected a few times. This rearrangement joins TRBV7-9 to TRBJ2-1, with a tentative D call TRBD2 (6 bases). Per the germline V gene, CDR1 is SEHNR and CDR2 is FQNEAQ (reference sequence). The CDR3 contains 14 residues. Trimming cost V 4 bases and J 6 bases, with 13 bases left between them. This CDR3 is CASSSSRDSNEQFF. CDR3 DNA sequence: TGTGCCAGCAGCTCATCCCGGGACTCCAATGAGCAGTTCTTC. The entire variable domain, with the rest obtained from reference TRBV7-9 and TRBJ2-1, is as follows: DTGVSQNPRHKITKRGQNVTFRCDPISEHNRLYWYRQTLGQGPEFLTYFQNEAQLEKSRLLSDRFSAERPKGSFSTLEIQRTEQGDSAMYLCASSSSRDSNEQFFGPGTRLTVL.

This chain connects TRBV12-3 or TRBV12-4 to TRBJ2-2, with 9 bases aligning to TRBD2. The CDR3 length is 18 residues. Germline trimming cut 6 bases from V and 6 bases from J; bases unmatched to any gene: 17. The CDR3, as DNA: TGTGCCAGCAGCCACAGCGGAGGGCTAGCGGGATCCTCCGGGGAGCTGTTTTTT. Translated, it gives CASSHSGGLAGSSGELFF.

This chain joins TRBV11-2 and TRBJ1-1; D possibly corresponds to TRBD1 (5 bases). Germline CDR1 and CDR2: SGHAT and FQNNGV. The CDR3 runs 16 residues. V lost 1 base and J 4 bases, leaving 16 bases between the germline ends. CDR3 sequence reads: CASSLGISRVGTEAFF. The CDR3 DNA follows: TGTGCCAGCAGCTTAGGCATCTCCAGGGTGGGCACTGAAGCTTTCTTT.

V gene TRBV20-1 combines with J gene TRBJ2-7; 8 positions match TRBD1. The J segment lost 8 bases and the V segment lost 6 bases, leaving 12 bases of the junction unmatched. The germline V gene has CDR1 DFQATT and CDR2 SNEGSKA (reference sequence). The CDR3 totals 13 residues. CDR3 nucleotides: TGCAGTGCAAGGTCGGCGGCAGGGGGCAAGCAGTACTTC. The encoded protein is CSARSAAGGKQYF.

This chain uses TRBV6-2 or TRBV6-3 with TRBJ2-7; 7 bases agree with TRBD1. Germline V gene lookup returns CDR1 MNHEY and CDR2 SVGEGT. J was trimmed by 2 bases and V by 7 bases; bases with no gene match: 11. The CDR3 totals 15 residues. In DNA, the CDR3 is TGTGCCAGCAAGCTGGACAGGACCCCCACCTACGAGCAGTACTTC. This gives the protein CASKLDRTPTYEQYF.

This CDR3 is CSARDMGGTPYNEQFF. For the CDR3, the DNA is TGCAGTGCTAGAGATATGGGCGGAACCCCCTACAATGAGCAGTTCTTC. This chain links TRBV20-1 with TRBJ2-1, with D unclear. The CDR3 runs 16 residues. With 0 bases removed from V and 2 bases from J, the gap between germline ends came to 14 bases. CDR1 and CDR2 from the germline V gene are DFQATT and SNEGSKA (reference sequence).

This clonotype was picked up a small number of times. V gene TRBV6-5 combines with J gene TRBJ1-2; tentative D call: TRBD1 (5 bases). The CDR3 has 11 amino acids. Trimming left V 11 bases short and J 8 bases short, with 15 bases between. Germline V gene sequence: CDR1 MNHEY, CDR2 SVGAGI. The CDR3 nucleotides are TGTGCCGCCCTCGGAGGGGTGGGCTACACCTTC. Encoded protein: CAALGGVGYTF.

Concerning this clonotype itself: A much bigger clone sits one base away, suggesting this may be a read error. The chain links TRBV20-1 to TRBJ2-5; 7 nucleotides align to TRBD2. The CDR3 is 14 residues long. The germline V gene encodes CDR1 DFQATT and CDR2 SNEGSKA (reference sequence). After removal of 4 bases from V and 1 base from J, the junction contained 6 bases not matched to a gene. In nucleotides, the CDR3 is TGCAGTGCTACCTCCGGGACTACCCAAGAGACCCAGTACTTC. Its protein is CSATSGTTQETQYF.

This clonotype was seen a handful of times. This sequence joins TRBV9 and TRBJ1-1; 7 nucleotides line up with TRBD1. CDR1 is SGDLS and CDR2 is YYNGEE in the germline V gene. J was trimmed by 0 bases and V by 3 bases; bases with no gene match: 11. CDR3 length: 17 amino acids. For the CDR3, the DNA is TGTGCCAGCAGCGAGCCTAACGGACAGGCGATGAACACTGAAGCTTTCTTT. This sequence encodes CASSEPNGQAMNTEAFF.

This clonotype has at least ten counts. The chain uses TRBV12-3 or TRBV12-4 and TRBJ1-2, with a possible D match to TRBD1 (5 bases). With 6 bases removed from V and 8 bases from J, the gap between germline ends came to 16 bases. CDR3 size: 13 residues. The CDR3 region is CASRPWQGRGYTF. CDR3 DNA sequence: TGTGCCAGCAGACCATGGCAGGGAAGGGGCTACACCTTC.

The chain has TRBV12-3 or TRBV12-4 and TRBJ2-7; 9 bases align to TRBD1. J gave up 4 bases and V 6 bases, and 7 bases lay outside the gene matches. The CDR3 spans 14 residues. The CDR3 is CASRGPGQGYEQYF. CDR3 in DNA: TGTGCCAGCAGAGGGCCGGGACAGGGTTACGAGCAGTACTTC.

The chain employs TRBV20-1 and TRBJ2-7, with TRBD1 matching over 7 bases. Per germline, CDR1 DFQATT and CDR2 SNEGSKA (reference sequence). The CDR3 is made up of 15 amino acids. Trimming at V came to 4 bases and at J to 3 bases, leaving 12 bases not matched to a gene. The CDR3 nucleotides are TGCAGTGCTATTGATAGACAGGGAAGGTACTACGAGCAGTACTTC. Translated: CSAIDRQGRYYEQYF.

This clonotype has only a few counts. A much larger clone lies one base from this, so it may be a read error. The CDR3 bases are TGTGCCAGCAGTTTAATGGGAGATACGCAGTATTTT. It yields the protein CASSLMGDTQYF. The V gene is TRBV12-3 or TRBV12-4, the J gene TRBJ2-3, with no clear D. V lost 2 bases and J lost 5, with 5 bases in between. The CDR3 runs to 12 residues.

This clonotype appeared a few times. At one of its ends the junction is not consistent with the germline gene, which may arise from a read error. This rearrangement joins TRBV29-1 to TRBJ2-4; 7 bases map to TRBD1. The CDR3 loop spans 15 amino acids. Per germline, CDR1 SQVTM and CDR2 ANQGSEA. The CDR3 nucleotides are TGCAGCGTTGGGGTCCCAAAGGGGGCCAAAAACATTCAGGACTTC. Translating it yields CSVGVPKGAKNIQDF.

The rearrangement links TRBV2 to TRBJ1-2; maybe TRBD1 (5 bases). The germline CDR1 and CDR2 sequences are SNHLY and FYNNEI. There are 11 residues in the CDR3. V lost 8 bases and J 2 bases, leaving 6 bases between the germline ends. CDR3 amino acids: CASPGNYGYTF. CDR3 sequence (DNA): TGTGCCAGCCCAGGGAACTATGGCTACACCTTC.

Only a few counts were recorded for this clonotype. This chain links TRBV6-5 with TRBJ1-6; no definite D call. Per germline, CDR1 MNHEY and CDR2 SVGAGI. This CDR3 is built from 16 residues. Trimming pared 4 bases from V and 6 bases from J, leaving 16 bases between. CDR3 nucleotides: TGTGCCAGCAGTTCCCTCGAGACACGAAGTAATTCACCCCTCCACTTT. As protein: CASSSLETRSNSPLHF.

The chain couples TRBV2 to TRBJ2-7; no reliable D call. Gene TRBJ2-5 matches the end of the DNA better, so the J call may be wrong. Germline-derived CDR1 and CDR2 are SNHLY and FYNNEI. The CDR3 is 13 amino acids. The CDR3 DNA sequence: TGTGCCAGCACGGGCTGGCCTAAGGAGACCCAGTACTTC. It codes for CASTGWPKETQYF.

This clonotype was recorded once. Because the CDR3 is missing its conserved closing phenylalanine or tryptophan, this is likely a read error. The CDR3 DNA sequence: TGCGCCAGCAGCCAGGCCCTACTCGGACTAACCTTCTACAATGAGCAGTTCCTC. This translates into CASSQALLGLTFYNEQFL. The chain is built from TRBV4-3 and TRBJ2-1; TRBD2 is a possible D gene (6 bases). This CDR3 region has 18 residues. In germline, CDR1 is LGHNA, CDR2 YSLEER. The germline V and J ends were trimmed by 3 bases and 3 bases, with 21 bases remaining between them.